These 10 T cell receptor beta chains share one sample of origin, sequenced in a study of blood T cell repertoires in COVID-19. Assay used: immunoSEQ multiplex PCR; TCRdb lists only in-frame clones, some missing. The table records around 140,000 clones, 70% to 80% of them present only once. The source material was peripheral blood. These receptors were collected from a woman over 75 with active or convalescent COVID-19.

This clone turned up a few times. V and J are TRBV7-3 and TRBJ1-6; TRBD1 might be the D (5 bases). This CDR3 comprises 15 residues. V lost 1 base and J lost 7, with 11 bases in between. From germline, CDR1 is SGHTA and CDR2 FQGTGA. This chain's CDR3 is CASSLNRLGNSPLHF. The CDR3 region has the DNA TGTGCCAGCAGCTTAAACAGGTTGGGGAATTCACCCCTCCACTTT.

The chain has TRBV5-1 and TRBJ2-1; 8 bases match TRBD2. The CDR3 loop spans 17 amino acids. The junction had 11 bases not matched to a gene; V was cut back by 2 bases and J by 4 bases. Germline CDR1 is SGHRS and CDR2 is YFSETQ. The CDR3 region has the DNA TGCGCCAGCAGCTTCTACTATAGCGGGGTGGGTTACAATGAGCAGTTCTTC. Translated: CASSFYYSGVGYNEQFF.

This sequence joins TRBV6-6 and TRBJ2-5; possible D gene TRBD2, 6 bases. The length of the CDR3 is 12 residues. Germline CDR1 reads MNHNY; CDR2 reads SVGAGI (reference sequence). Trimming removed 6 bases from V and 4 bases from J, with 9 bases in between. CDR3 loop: CASRAGSETQYF. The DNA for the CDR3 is TGTGCCAGCAGGGCGGGGTCAGAGACCCAGTACTTC.

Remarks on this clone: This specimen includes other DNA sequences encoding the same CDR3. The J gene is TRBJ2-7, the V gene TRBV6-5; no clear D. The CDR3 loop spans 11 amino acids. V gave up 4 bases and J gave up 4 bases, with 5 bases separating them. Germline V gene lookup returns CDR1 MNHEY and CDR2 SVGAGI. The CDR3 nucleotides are TGTGCCAGCAGTTCTCTATACGAGCAGTACTTC. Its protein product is CASSSLYEQYF.

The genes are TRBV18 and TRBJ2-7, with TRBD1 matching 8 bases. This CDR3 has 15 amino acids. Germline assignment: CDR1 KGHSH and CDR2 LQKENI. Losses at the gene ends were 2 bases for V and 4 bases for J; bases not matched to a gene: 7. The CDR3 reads CASSPGTGGGYEQYF. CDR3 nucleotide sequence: TGTGCCAGCTCACCAGGGACAGGTGGGGGGTACGAGCAGTACTTC.

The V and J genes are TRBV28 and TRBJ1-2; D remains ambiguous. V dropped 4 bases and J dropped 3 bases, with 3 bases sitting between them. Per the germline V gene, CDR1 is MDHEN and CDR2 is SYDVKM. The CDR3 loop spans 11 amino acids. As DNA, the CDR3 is TGTGCCAGCAGTTCGGACTATGGCTACACCTTC. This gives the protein CASSSDYGYTF.

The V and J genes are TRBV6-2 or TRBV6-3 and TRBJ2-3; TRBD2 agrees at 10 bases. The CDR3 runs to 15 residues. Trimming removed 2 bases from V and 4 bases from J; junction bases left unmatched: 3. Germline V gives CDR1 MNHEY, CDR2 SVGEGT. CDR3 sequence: CASSYTSGGADTQYF. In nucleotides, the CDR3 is TGTGCCAGCAGTTACACGAGCGGGGGGGCAGATACGCAGTATTTT.

For the CDR3, the DNA is TGTGCCAGCAGCTTATTCTCGGGATCGGCTAGCGGGGCCCGGAATGAGCAGTTCTTC. Its protein is CASSLFSGSASGARNEQFF. The chain has TRBV7-6 and TRBJ2-1, with TRBD2 matching 9 bases. The CDR3 has 19 amino acids. Germline V gene lookup returns CDR1 SGHVS and CDR2 FNYEAQ. V was pared by 2 bases and J by 7 bases, with 18 bases of the junction left unmatched.

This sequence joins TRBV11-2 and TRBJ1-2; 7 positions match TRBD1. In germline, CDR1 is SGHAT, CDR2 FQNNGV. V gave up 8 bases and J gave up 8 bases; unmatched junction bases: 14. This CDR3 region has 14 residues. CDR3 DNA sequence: TGTGCCAGCTCCAAGGACAGGTCAAGCGGGGGCTACACCTTC. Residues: CASSKDRSSGGYTF.

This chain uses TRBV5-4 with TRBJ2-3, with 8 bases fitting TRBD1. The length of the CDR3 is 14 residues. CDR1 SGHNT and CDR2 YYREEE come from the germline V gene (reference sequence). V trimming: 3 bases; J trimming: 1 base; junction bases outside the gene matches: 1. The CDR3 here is CASSSGQGTDTQYF. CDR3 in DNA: TGTGCCAGCAGCTCGGGACAGGGCACAGATACGCAGTATTTT.